These 31 T cell receptor beta chains were sequenced from one sample in a study of cytomegalovirus exposure and HLA in healthy donors (dated 2017 in TCRdb). Libraries were made using the immunoSEQ multiplex PCR assay. For the multiplex PCR, a mixture combining 60 forward primers for TCR Vbeta segments and 13 reverse primers for TCR Jbeta segments was used. TCRdb obtained this table from immuneACCESS and retained in-frame rearrangements with V and J assigned. These tables miss some clones; where compared with another copy, unresolved V genes account for less than half of the shortfall, and the remainder is unexplained. The sample includes over 150,000 clones, with roughly 70% observed a single time. The ten largest clones add up to about 5.4% of the sample. The sequencing sample was made of PBMCs. The receptors derive from a woman between 18 and 30 years old in good health and CMV-seropositive.

This clone has only a few counts. V usage is TRBV1 and J usage is TRBJ2-3; TRBD1 is the table's D call and was not checked against the DNA. TRBV1 is designated a pseudogene. The CDR3 runs to 16 residues. CDR3 in amino acids: CTSSQDPAGLTDTQYF. The CDR3 region has the DNA TGCACCAGCAGCCAAGACCCGGCAGGGTTGACAGATACGCAGTATTTT.

The rearrangement links TRBV9 to TRBJ2-5; D may be TRBD2 (6 bases). Germline-derived CDR1 and CDR2 are SGDLS and YYNGEE. V was pared by 2 bases and J by 4 bases, with 21 bases between. The CDR3 runs to 17 residues. CDR3 nucleotide sequence: TGTGCCAGCAGCGTGCGGCGGGGCGTCGACAAGCGAGAGACCCAGTACTTC. This gives the protein CASSVRRGVDKRETQYF.

The V and J genes are TRBV18 and TRBJ1-1; TRBD1 matches 12 bases. CDR3 length: 16 residues. Germline CDR1 and CDR2: KGHSH and LQKENI. J gave up 5 bases and V 4 bases, and 8 bases lay outside the gene matches. This CDR3 is CASSQYGTGGRTEAFF. In DNA form, the CDR3 reads TGTGCCAGCTCACAGTACGGGACAGGGGGCAGGACTGAAGCTTTCTTT. The full variable domain, its missing parts supplied by reference TRBV18 and TRBJ1-1, is NAGVMQNPRHLVRRRGQEARLRCSPMKGHSHVYWYRQLPEEGLKFMVYLQKENIIDESGMPKERFSAEFPKEGPSILRIQQVVRGDSAAYFCASSQYGTGGRTEAFFGQGTRLTVV.

This sequence joins TRBV5-1 and TRBJ2-7; possibly TRBD1 for D (6 bases). The CDR3 has 16 residues. Germline V CDR1 and CDR2: SGHRS, YFSETQ. V dropped 1 base and J dropped 4 bases, with 18 bases sitting between them. The CDR3 bases are TGCGCCAGCAGCTTGAGCAGGACAGCATGGAATTACGAGCAGTACTTC. Translating gives CASSLSRTAWNYEQYF.

V and J are TRBV7-9 and TRBJ1-2, with a weak D call TRBD1 (6 bases). V lost 5 bases and J 1 base, leaving 17 bases between the germline ends. Germline-derived CDR1 and CDR2 are SEHNR and FQNEAQ (reference sequence). This CDR3 comprises 16 residues. CDR3 loop: CASSRIQGLDNYGYTF. CDR3 coding DNA: TGTGCCAGCAGCCGTATCCAGGGGTTGGATAACTATGGCTACACCTTC.

The V gene is TRBV6-5, the J gene TRBJ2-1; TRBD2 might be the D (7 bases). Trimming cost V 7 bases and J 6 bases, with 16 bases left between them. The CDR3 is 14 amino acids. Germline CDR1 reads MNHEY; CDR2 reads SVGAGI. The CDR3 DNA reads TGTGCCAGCACCAAGGGGGGGCCGGGCAATGAGCAGTTCTTC. Amino acid sequence: CASTKGGPGNEQFF.

The rearrangement links TRBV2 to TRBJ1-4; D remains unclear. Trimming left V 3 bases short and J 4 bases short, with 12 bases between. The CDR3 runs 15 residues. Germline lookup yields CDR1 SNHLY and CDR2 FYNNEI. CDR3 sequence: CASSEGVGLNEKLFF. The DNA for the CDR3 is TGTGCCAGCAGTGAGGGAGTGGGCCTTAATGAAAAACTGTTTTTT.

The V call is TRBV29-1, the J call TRBJ2-1, with D perhaps matching TRBD1 (5 bases). Germline V gene data show CDR1 as SQVTM and CDR2 as ANQGSEA. The CDR3 spans 15 residues. V was pared by 1 base and J by 8 bases, with 18 bases between. Here the CDR3 reads CSVEGLRGHADEQFF. The CDR3 coding sequence is TGCAGCGTTGAAGGCCTGCGAGGACATGCCGATGAGCAGTTCTTC.

Worth noting for this clone: The same CDR3 also results from other DNA sequences found in this sample. The chain carries TRBV4-3 and TRBJ1-2; D not certain. The CDR3 extends over 14 amino acids. CDR1 is LGHNA, CDR2 YSLEER, per germline. V lost 0 bases and J lost 2, with 7 bases in between. This CDR3 reads CASSQDRGNYGYTF. In nucleotides, the CDR3 is TGCGCCAGCAGCCAAGATCGCGGGAACTATGGCTACACCTTC.

Here the CDR3 DNA reads TGTGCCAGCAGCGTAGAGGGGGCTGGCTACACCTTC. Its protein product is CASSVEGAGYTF. The V gene is TRBV9, the J gene TRBJ1-2; the match to TRBD1 covers 7 bases. The CDR3 is 12 residues long. The V gene's germline CDR1 is SGDLS and CDR2 YYNGEE. V shed 0 bases and J 7 bases; nucleotides not matched to a gene: 0. Full variable domain (rest looked up from reference TRBV9 and TRBJ1-2): DSGVTQTPKHLITATGQRVTLRCSPRSGDLSVYWYQQSLDQGLQFLIQYYNGEERAKGNILERFSAQQFPDLHSELNLSSLELGDSALYFCASSVEGAGYTFGSGTRLTVV.

The chain employs TRBV1 and TRBJ2-3; the table gives TRBD2 as D, unverified against the DNA. TRBV1 is given as a pseudogene. This CDR3 is 18 amino acids long. In DNA form, the CDR3 reads TGCACCAGCAGCCCAGTGGGATCCCCGAGGGGGGGAGAGGATACGCAGTATTTT. Its translation: CTSSPVGSPRGGEDTQYF.

The chain joins TRBV6-4 to TRBJ2-2, with TRBD2 as a possible D gene (6 bases). The CDR3 length is 14 residues. Germline values: CDR1 MRHNA, CDR2 SNTAGT. The germline V and J ends were trimmed by 5 bases and 3 bases, with 10 bases remaining between them. The CDR3 is CASSFSGDTGELFF. CDR3 DNA sequence: TGTGCCAGCAGTTTTTCGGGGGACACCGGGGAGCTGTTTTTT.

On this clone itself: At one of its ends the junction is not consistent with the germline gene, which may arise from a read error. This chain uses TRBV5-4 with TRBJ1-2, with D unresolved. Germline values: CDR1 SGHNT, CDR2 YYREEE (reference sequence). The CDR3 totals 15 residues. The CDR3 loop reads CASSLPWQRNYGYIF. The CDR3 DNA reads as TGTGCCAGCAGCTTGCCTTGGCAGCGTAACTATGGCTACATCTTC.

This chain links TRBV10-3 with TRBJ2-2; 7 bases fit TRBD1. The CDR3 covers 14 residues. V was clipped by 5 bases and J by 2 bases; unmatched bases: 2. CDR1 is ENHRY and CDR2 is SYGVKD in the germline V gene. CDR3 DNA: TGTGCCATCAGTCGGGACAGAAACACCGGGGAGCTGTTTTTT. Protein: CAISRDRNTGELFF.

V is TRBV6-1 and J is TRBJ1-1; no reliable D call. The CDR3 is 14 residues long. Per germline, CDR1 MNHNS and CDR2 SASEGT. Trimming removed 2 bases at V and 1 base at J, with 8 bases between. CDR3 coding DNA: TGTGCCAGCAGTGAACTAGAGGAGAACACTGAAGCTTTCTTT. It specifies CASSELEENTEAFF.

The chain recombines TRBV7-9 with TRBJ2-7; 10 bases map to TRBD1. The CDR3 spans 14 residues. V shed 5 bases, J shed 3 bases, and the junction held 4 bases outside the gene matches. Germline CDR1 is SEHNR and CDR2 is FQNEAQ (reference sequence). The CDR3 DNA reads TGTGCCAGCAGCCTAAGGGACAGGGGCTACGAGCAGTACTTC. Translated: CASSLRDRGYEQYF.

The chain couples TRBV6-6 to TRBJ2-2; tentative D call: TRBD1 (7 bases). Deletions cut 2 bases from V and 6 bases from J, with 13 bases between. Germline V gene sequence: CDR1 MNHNY, CDR2 SVGAGI (reference sequence). CDR3 length: 15 amino acids. The CDR3: CASSYGAGGSGELFF. DNA of the CDR3: TGTGCCAGCAGTTACGGCGCAGGGGGGTCCGGGGAGCTGTTTTTT.

The chain joins TRBV6-5 to TRBJ2-1, with TRBD1 as a possible D gene (6 bases). The CDR3 extends over 15 amino acids. Germline V gene sequence: CDR1 MNHEY, CDR2 SVGAGI. Trimming left V 1 base short and J 8 bases short, with 15 bases between. CDR3 sequence: CASSYYRVAEYEQFF. The CDR3 DNA is TGTGCCAGCAGTTACTACAGGGTTGCGGAGTATGAGCAGTTCTTC.

This chain joins TRBV7-2 and TRBJ2-2, with TRBD1 identical over 7 bases. The germline CDR1 and CDR2 sequences are SGHTA and FQGNSA. Trimming removed 8 bases from V and 4 bases from J; junction bases left unmatched: 7. The CDR3 sequence is 14 residues long. The CDR3: CASPAWTGTGELFF. The CDR3 DNA follows: TGTGCCAGCCCCGCCTGGACAGGCACCGGGGAGCTGTTTTTT.

The chain has TRBV28 and TRBJ2-7; D gene uncertain. The CDR3 sequence is 12 residues long. Germline V gives CDR1 MDHEN, CDR2 SYDVKM. Trimming left V 0 bases short and J 5 bases short, with 5 bases between. This chain's CDR3 is CASSLWQNEQYF. Here the CDR3 DNA reads TGTGCCAGCAGTTTATGGCAGAACGAGCAGTACTTC.

The table lists this clone with a count of one. A read error may account for a junction end that differs from germline. V usage is TRBV7-9 and J usage is TRBJ1-1; TRBD1 aligns across 7 bases. The CDR3 runs 14 residues. CDR1 is SEHNR, CDR2 FQNEAQ, per germline (reference sequence). CDR3 bases: TGTTCCAGCAGGCGACAGGGCGTGATAGGTGAAGCTTTCTTT. Its protein product is CSSRRQGVIGEAFF.

The genes are TRBV7-9 and TRBJ2-1, with TRBD1 matching 8 bases. Germline loops: CDR1 SEHNR, CDR2 FQNEAQ (reference sequence). The V and J ends lost 0 bases and 9 bases, in that order; junction bases with no gene match: 7. The CDR3 loop spans 15 amino acids. The CDR3 nucleotides read TGTGCCAGCAGCTTAGCGGTAGACAGGGGAGGTGAGCAGTTCTTC. Translated: CASSLAVDRGGEQFF. The variable domain in full, with the rest retrieved from reference TRBV7-9 and TRBJ2-1, is DTGVSQNPRHKITKRGQNVTFRCDPISEHNRLYWYRQTLGQGPEFLTYFQNEAQLEKSRLLSDRFSAERPKGSFSTLEIQRTEQGDSAMYLCASSLAVDRGGEQFFGPGTRLTVL.

The chain couples TRBV29-1 to TRBJ1-2; no firm D call. Germline CDR1 reads SQVTM; CDR2 reads ANQGSEA. V lost 6 bases to trimming and J lost 8 bases, with 19 bases between them. The CDR3 spans 13 residues. CDR3 bases: TGCAGCGTACGGGAACACACTATTTGGGGCTACACCTTC. Protein: CSVREHTIWGYTF.

The chain links TRBV4-1 to TRBJ1-3; D unresolved. The CDR3 sequence is 17 residues long. The germline V gene has CDR1 MGHRA and CDR2 YSYEKL. V was clipped by 1 base and J by 1 base, with 14 bases between them. Here the CDR3 reads CASSQVLGWRSGNTIYF. The DNA for the CDR3 is TGCGCCAGCAGCCAAGTGTTAGGCTGGAGGTCTGGAAACACCATATATTTT.

This clone has a handful of counts. The CDR3 DNA reads as TGTGCCAGCAGCCTCAGGGGCCGCTATGGCTACACCTTC. Its translation is CASSLRGRYGYTF. The chain links TRBV7-2 to TRBJ1-2; possibly TRBD1 for D (6 bases). Looked up from germline, CDR1 is SGHTA and CDR2 is FQGNSA. The V gene lost 5 bases and the J gene lost 4 bases, with 11 bases spanning the gap. There are 13 residues in the CDR3.

This chain joins TRBV10-3 and TRBJ1-1, with TRBD1 matching over 11 bases. The CDR3 has 15 residues. V dropped 10 bases and J dropped 3; count of bases not matched to a gene: 10. Germline CDR1 reads ENHRY; CDR2 reads SYGVKD. The CDR3 DNA is TGTGCCAGCAGCTACGGGACAGGGGGGTACACTGAAGCTTTCTTT. It is translated as CASSYGTGGYTEAFF.

J is TRBJ2-1 and V is TRBV10-3, with TRBD2 identical over 7 bases. Looked up from germline, CDR1 is ENHRY and CDR2 is SYGVKD. V lost 5 bases, J lost 5 bases, and 9 bases stayed unmatched. This CDR3 spans 15 amino acids. The CDR3 DNA sequence: TGTGCCATCAGTCAACCTGGGACTATCGACAATGAGCAGTTCTTC. Its protein product is CAISQPGTIDNEQFF.

The rearrangement links TRBV27 to TRBJ1-1; the match to TRBD1 covers 10 bases. The germline gives CDR1 MNHEY, CDR2 SMNVEV (reference sequence). The CDR3 totals 15 residues. Trimming at V came to 6 bases and at J to 3 bases, leaving 7 bases not matched to a gene. Here the CDR3 DNA reads TGTGCCAGCAGCAGACAGGGGGCTTTTGACACTGAAGCTTTCTTT. It is translated as CASSRQGAFDTEAFF.

The V call is TRBV4-1, the J call TRBJ2-5; TRBD1 matches at 10 bases. CDR3 length: 15 residues. The trim removed 4 bases at V and 5 bases at J, leaving 7 bases unmatched. The germline V gene encodes CDR1 MGHRA and CDR2 YSYEKL. CDR3 sequence (DNA): TGCGCCAGCAGCCTAGACGGGACAGGGGACGAGACCCAGTACTTC. Protein: CASSLDGTGDETQYF.

The chain couples TRBV18 to TRBJ1-6; D remains unclear. Trimming removed 1 base from V and 13 bases from J, with 17 bases in between. In germline, CDR1 is KGHSH, CDR2 LQKENI. The CDR3 runs 15 residues. CDR3 sequence reads: CASSPHLMKRTPLHF. Here the CDR3 DNA reads TGTGCCAGCTCACCACATCTCATGAAGCGGACGCCCCTCCACTTT.

In its sample, this clone was seen many times. V is TRBV18 and J is TRBJ1-1, with D tentatively TRBD1 (5 bases). The germline CDR1 and CDR2 sequences are KGHSH and LQKENI. The CDR3 is 16 residues long. V lost 2 bases and J lost 0, with 13 bases in between. CDR3 in DNA: TGTGCCAGCTCACCAAATGGGGCAGGGATGAACACTGAAGCTTTCTTT. It yields the protein CASSPNGAGMNTEAFF.